A single sample is the source of the 21 T cell receptor beta chains below, sequenced in a study of blood T cells in healthy people across ages. With a J-beta primer mix and a sample-barcoded 5' primer, a second PCR ran roughly 6 to 11 cycles. One entry per CDR3 protein, called by TCRdb with MiXCR from the 5' RACE reads. The sample holds fewer than 1 million distinct CDR3 sequences, approximately 48% seen once. The sequenced sample was blood. All receptors derive from a man between 60 and 75 years old in good health.

V usage is TRBV24-1 and J usage is TRBJ2-3; the D gene is possibly TRBD1 (5 bases). The CDR3 length is 19 residues. Deletions cut 1 base from V and 2 bases from J, with 21 bases between. CDR1 and CDR2 (germline): KGHDR, SFDVKD. The CDR3 reads CATSDLYDSQRGNTDTQYF. CDR3 DNA sequence: TGTGCCACCAGTGATTTATACGACAGCCAGAGAGGTAACACAGATACGCAGTATTTT.

The chain carries TRBV5-6 and TRBJ1-6; a weak D match, TRBD1 (5 bases). This CDR3 is built from 14 residues. V was shortened by 6 bases and J by 8 bases, with 15 bases between the two germline ends. Germline V gives CDR1 SGHDT, CDR2 YYEEEE. The CDR3 DNA follows: TGTGCCAGCAACCACCGACAGAATCATTCACCCCTCCACTTT. Translation: CASNHRQNHSPLHF.

This clonotype was picked up a small number of times. V is TRBV5-1 and J is TRBJ1-2; 7 bases are a match to TRBD1. V lost 0 bases and J lost 4; bases outside the gene matches: 12. This CDR3 spans 17 amino acids. Germline CDR1 SGHRS, CDR2 YFSETQ. The CDR3 coding sequence is TGCGCCAGCAGCTTGGTTCTGACAGGGCAAAGCGGCTATGGCTACACCTTC. It is translated as CASSLVLTGQSGYGYTF.

The V call is TRBV28, the J call TRBJ2-6; 7 positions match TRBD2. The V gene's germline CDR1 is MDHEN and CDR2 SYDVKM. This CDR3 spans 15 amino acids. V shed 3 bases and J 2 bases; nucleotides not matched to a gene: 1. Written as DNA, the CDR3 is TGTGCCAGCAGTTTTGCGGGGGCTGGGGCCAACGTCCTGACTTTC. Translating gives CASSFAGAGANVLTF.

The rearrangement joins TRBV2 to TRBJ2-3; 7 bases map to TRBD2. The germline V gene has CDR1 SNHLY and CDR2 FYNNEI. V lost 6 bases, J lost 6 bases, and 9 bases stayed unmatched. There are 14 residues in the CDR3. Written as DNA, the CDR3 is TGTGCCAGCAGCTTCGAAGGAGCGGGGGATACGCAGTATTTT. This translates into CASSFEGAGDTQYF.

V usage is TRBV5-1 and J usage is TRBJ2-1; 8 bases are a match to TRBD2. CDR1 is SGHRS, CDR2 YFSETQ, per germline. The CDR3 contains 14 residues. V lost 3 bases, J lost 7 bases, and 6 bases stayed unmatched. The CDR3 DNA reads TGCGCCAGCAGCTCTCCGGGACTAGGGAATGAGCAGTTCTTC. The encoded protein is CASSSPGLGNEQFF.

This clonotype was detected a few times. The chain combines TRBV6-6 with TRBJ2-1, with a possible D match to TRBD2 (5 bases). V lost 6 bases, J lost 5 bases, and 20 bases lay in between. Germline V gives CDR1 MNHNY, CDR2 SVGAGI (reference sequence). CDR3 size: 16 residues. CDR3 residues: CASRERLMGNDNEQFF. In nucleotides, the CDR3 is TGTGCCAGCAGAGAGAGACTAATGGGGAACGACAATGAGCAGTTCTTC.

This CDR3 reads CSARLPYRGLTTDTQYF. The CDR3 DNA sequence: TGCAGTGCTAGATTACCTTACAGGGGACTAACCACAGATACGCAGTATTTT. The chain uses TRBV20-1 and TRBJ2-3; either TRBD1 or TRBD2 may fit D (7 bases each). Per germline, CDR1 DFQATT and CDR2 SNEGSKA (reference sequence). The V end lost 2 bases, the J end lost 2 bases, and 20 bases lay between the germline ends. The CDR3 runs to 17 residues.

CDR3 DNA sequence: TGTGCCAGCAGACCTCAGGGAGGTAGCAATCAGCCCCAGCATTTT. Protein sequence: CASRPQGGSNQPQHF. The chain couples TRBV6-5 to TRBJ1-5; D possibly corresponds to TRBD1 (5 bases). The CDR3 length is 15 residues. The germline V gene encodes CDR1 MNHEY and CDR2 SVGAGI. Trimming took off 6 bases at V and 0 bases at J, with 12 bases between the two ends.

Concerning this clonotype: A much more abundant neighbour one base away suggests this may be a read error. This chain connects TRBV2 to TRBJ2-5; TRBD1 might be the D (5 bases). The germline V and J ends were trimmed by 6 bases and 11 bases, with 10 bases remaining between them. CDR1 is SNHLY and CDR2 is FYNNEI in the germline V gene. The CDR3 is 10 residues long. CDR3 sequence (DNA): TGTGCCAGCAGGGACAATGAGCAGTACTTC. It codes for CASRDNEQYF. Variable domain in full (rest from reference TRBV2 and TRBJ2-5): EPEVTQTPSHQVTQMGQEVILRCVPISNHLYFYWYRQILGQKVEFLVSFYNNEISEKSEIFDDQFSVERPDGSNFTLKIRSTKLEDSAMYFCASRDNEQYFGPGTRLLVL.

The chain couples TRBV20-1 to TRBJ1-5; no clear D gene. The CDR3 is 13 amino acids. The ends were cut back, 1 base at V and 5 bases at J, with 9 bases in the middle. Germline V gives CDR1 DFQATT, CDR2 SNEGSKA (reference sequence). This chain's CDR3 is CSARARWDQPQHF. As DNA, the CDR3 is TGCAGTGCTAGAGCCCGGTGGGATCAGCCCCAGCATTTT.

This clonotype was detected a few times. V usage is TRBV7-9 and J usage is TRBJ2-1; D is undetermined. The CDR3 contains 14 residues. Germline V CDR1 and CDR2: SEHNR, FQNEAQ (reference sequence). Trimming left V 1 base short and J 8 bases short, with 12 bases between. DNA for the CDR3: TGTGCCAGCAGCTTAGTAGGCCCTTACGATGAGCAGTTCTTC. This translates into CASSLVGPYDEQFF.

The chain is built from TRBV7-2 and TRBJ2-2; 7 positions agree with TRBD1. CDR1 and CDR2 (germline): SGHTA, FQGNSA. V lost 5 bases, J lost 0 bases, and 9 bases stayed unmatched. The CDR3 spans 17 residues. CDR3 DNA sequence: TGTGCCAGCAGCGCGGACAGGCCCCTAGCGAACACCGGGGAGCTGTTTTTT. Translated, it gives CASSADRPLANTGELFF.

This CDR3 is CASSLALSDTVYNSPLHF. The DNA for the CDR3 is TGTGCCAGCAGCTTAGCGCTGAGCGACACGGTTTATAATTCACCCCTCCACTTT. The V and J genes are TRBV7-6 and TRBJ1-6, with D hard to call. Trimming took 0 bases from V and 4 from J, leaving 16 bases between them. CDR3 length: 18 amino acids. From germline, CDR1 is SGHVS and CDR2 FNYEAQ. Full variable domain (rest looked up from reference TRBV7-6 and TRBJ1-6): GAGVSQSPRYKVTKRGQDVALRCDPISGHVSLYWYRQALGQGPEFLTYFNYEAQQDKSGLPNDRFSAERPEGSISTLTIQRTEQRDSAMYRCASSLALSDTVYNSPLHFGNGTRLTVT.

The V and J genes are TRBV7-2 and TRBJ1-1, with D maybe TRBD1 (6 bases). CDR3 size: 14 residues. Germline CDR1 and CDR2: SGHTA and FQGNSA. The V gene lost 1 base and the J gene lost 5 bases, with 11 bases spanning the gap. The CDR3, as DNA: TGTGCCAGCAGCTTAGTACCAGGGGTGACTGAAGCTTTCTTT. Translating it yields CASSLVPGVTEAFF.

This chain links TRBV13 with TRBJ2-5, with TRBD1 matching 8 bases. V shed 5 bases and J 6 bases; nucleotides not matched to a gene: 8. Germline CDR1 is PRHDT and CDR2 is FYEKMQ (reference sequence). The CDR3 sequence is 14 residues long. CDR3 coding DNA: TGTGCCAGCAGCGCGGCCAGGGGGCCAAAGACCCAGTACTTC. As protein: CASSAARGPKTQYF. Based on the CDR3 plus reference TRBV13 and TRBJ2-5, the full variable domain is AAGVIQSPRHLIKEKRETATLKCYPIPRHDTVYWYQQGPGQDPQFLISFYEKMQSDKGSIPDRFSAQQFSDYHSELNMSSLELGDSALYFCASSAARGPKTQYFGPGTRLLVL.

The chain joins TRBV6-2 or TRBV6-3 to TRBJ2-1; 11 bases match TRBD2. The CDR3 is 16 amino acids. In germline, CDR1 is MNHEY, CDR2 SVGEGT. Germline trimming cut 6 bases from V and 8 bases from J; bases unmatched to any gene: 12. This CDR3 is CASSYIVSGGEDEQFF. CDR3 DNA: TGTGCCAGCAGCTACATCGTTAGCGGGGGGGAGGATGAGCAGTTCTTC.

This clonotype has just one count. The V call is TRBV5-7, the J call TRBJ2-1, with 9 bases lining up with TRBD2. TRBV5-7 is an open reading frame, and its role is uncertain. The CDR3 is made up of 16 amino acids. With V trimmed by 4 bases and J by 4 bases, 9 bases remained unmatched. CDR3 bases: TGTGCCAGCAGCCCCAGGGCGCGGGGGGGATACAATGAGCAGTTCTTC. Translation: CASSPRARGGYNEQFF.

This rearrangement joins TRBV7-2 to TRBJ2-7; a possible D gene is TRBD1 (6 bases). The CDR3 has 12 amino acids. Trimming pared 5 bases from V and 5 bases from J, leaving 10 bases between. Germline CDR1 SGHTA, CDR2 FQGNSA. In DNA form, the CDR3 reads TGTGCCAGCAGCGCCCACAGGGACGAGCAGTACTTC. Its translation is CASSAHRDEQYF. The variable domain in full, with the rest retrieved from reference TRBV7-2 and TRBJ2-7, is GAGVSQSPSNKVTEKGKDVELRCDPISGHTALYWYRQSLGQGLEFLIYFQGNSAPDKSGLPSDRFSAERTGGSVSTLTIQRTQQEDSAVYLCASSAHRDEQYFGPGTRLTVT.

This clonotype was observed a few times. The rearrangement joins TRBV4-1 to TRBJ2-3; D uncertain. Germline lookup yields CDR1 MGHRA and CDR2 YSYEKL. The CDR3 loop spans 17 amino acids. With 0 bases removed from V and 4 bases from J, the gap between germline ends came to 17 bases. CDR3: CASSQERTVGRADTQYF. DNA for the CDR3: TGCGCCAGCAGCCAAGAACGAACAGTGGGTCGTGCAGATACGCAGTATTTT.

A few counts support this clonotype. V is TRBV7-3 and J is TRBJ2-3, with 8 bases lining up with TRBD2. Trimming at V came to 5 bases and at J to 2 bases, leaving 6 bases not matched to a gene. The germline CDR1 and CDR2 sequences are SGHTA and FQGTGA. This CDR3 has 15 residues. This chain's CDR3 is CASSPGSGDTDTQYF. The CDR3 bases are TGTGCCAGCAGCCCGGGTAGCGGGGACACAGATACGCAGTATTTT.